This TCR beta chain was captured by sequencing in a study of blood T cells in healthy people across ages. This clonotype was observed a handful of times. The use of a sample-barcoded 5' primer and a J-beta primer mix characterized a second PCR of roughly 6 to 11 cycles. TCRdb fed the 5' RACE reads into MiXCR, producing one record per CDR3 protein. The sample has some 1.8 million distinct CDR3 sequences; about two fifths are singletons. V gave up 1 base and J gave up 5 bases, with 12 bases separating them. The CDR3 length is 14 residues. Germline CDR1 reads SGHRS; CDR2 reads YFSETQ. Sequencing was carried out using blood. This TCR came from a human donor in good health. The chain has TRBV5-1 and TRBJ2-5; unclear D gene. The CDR3 here is CASSLKVVRETQYF. DNA for the CDR3: TGCGCCAGCAGCTTGAAGGTAGTAAGGGAGACCCAGTACTTC.